These 9 T cell receptor beta chains originate from one sample sequenced in a study of OX40 agonist ivuxolimab in advanced cancers. Receptors were amplified or captured by the immunoSEQ multiplex PCR assay. TCRdb re-hosts the immuneACCESS table, in-frame sequences only. Its copies lack some clones; in the studies checked, an unresolved V gene accounts for under half of them, and the cause for the rest is not known. This sample holds over 60,000 clones; about 90% were observed only once. The biggest ten clones account for 1.5% to 2% of the sample. Here the sequenced sample was CD4+ or CD8+ T cells sorted from blood, taken in a trial of the OX40 agonist ivuxolimab. Every receptor here comes from an adult with an advanced solid tumor such as melanoma, head and neck, liver or kidney cancer.

The chain recombines TRBV20-1 with TRBJ2-7; D gene uncertain. Trimming stripped 7 bases from V and 4 bases from J, with 11 bases between. Germline CDR1 reads DFQATT; CDR2 reads SNEGSKA (reference sequence). There are 11 residues in the CDR3. The CDR3 sequence: CSGLDAYEQYF. In DNA form, the CDR3 reads TGCAGTGGGCTAGATGCGTACGAGCAGTACTTC.

The gene calls are TRBV29-1 and TRBJ2-3; D is undetermined. Per the germline V gene, CDR1 is SQVTM and CDR2 is ANQGSEA. With 5 bases removed from V and 2 bases from J, the gap between germline ends came to 8 bases. The CDR3 runs 12 residues. The CDR3 loop is CSVIRDTDTQYF. The CDR3 region has the DNA TGCAGCGTTATTCGTGACACAGATACGCAGTATTTT.

This clone was recorded a few times. The V and J genes are TRBV7-9 and TRBJ1-2, with a possible D match to TRBD1 (5 bases). This CDR3 has 14 amino acids. V was trimmed by 2 bases and J by 4 bases, leaving 11 bases between them. The germline CDR1 and CDR2 sequences are SEHNR and FQNEAQ (reference sequence). CDR3 DNA sequence: TGTGCCAGCAGCTTATCAGGGATAGGCTATGGCTACACCTTC. Amino acids: CASSLSGIGYGYTF. The full variable domain, in which reference TRBV7-9 and TRBJ1-2 provide the parts outside the CDR3, is DTGVSQNPRHKITKRGQNVTFRCDPISEHNRLYWYRQTLGQGPEFLTYFQNEAQLEKSRLLSDRFSAERPKGSFSTLEIQRTEQGDSAMYLCASSLSGIGYGYTFGSGTRLTVV.

V and J are TRBV30 and TRBJ1-1, with D perhaps TRBD1 (5 bases). Germline-derived CDR1 and CDR2 are GTSNPN and SVGIG (reference sequence). Trimming stripped 2 bases from V and 0 bases from J, with 16 bases between. This CDR3 region has 16 residues. CDR3 in amino acids: CAWSYGLRGVNTEAFF. DNA of the CDR3: TGTGCCTGGAGTTACGGTTTGCGGGGGGTGAACACTGAAGCTTTCTTT.

V is TRBV4-2 and J is TRBJ1-3; D gene ambiguous. The CDR3 is made up of 17 amino acids. The V end lost 0 bases, the J end lost 0 bases, and 12 bases lay between the germline ends. CDR1 is LGHNA, CDR2 YNFKEQ, per germline. Here the CDR3 DNA reads TGTGCCAGCAGCCAAGATCCCCCGGGCTCCTCTGGAAACACCATATATTTT. Translating it yields CASSQDPPGSSGNTIYF.

The CDR3 loop is CASSTGTANSYEQYF. CDR3 DNA: TGTGCCAGCAGTACCGGGACAGCCAACTCCTACGAGCAGTACTTC. V is TRBV6-1 and J is TRBJ2-7; TRBD1 aligns across 7 bases. Germline V gives CDR1 MNHNS, CDR2 SASEGT. This CDR3 contains 15 residues. J was trimmed by 0 bases and V by 5 bases; bases with no gene match: 7.

V usage is TRBV2 and J usage is TRBJ1-6; tentative D call: TRBD1 (6 bases). V dropped 2 bases and J dropped 13 bases, with 12 bases sitting between them. The CDR3 length is 13 residues. Germline CDR1 is SNHLY and CDR2 is FYNNEI. The CDR3 coding sequence is TGTGCCAGCAGTGAAAGGGGGGAAGGGCCCCTCCACTTT. It translates to CASSERGEGPLHF. Filled out from reference TRBV2 and TRBJ1-6, the complete variable domain reads EPEVTQTPSHQVTQMGQEVILRCVPISNHLYFYWYRQILGQKVEFLVSFYNNEISEKSEIFDDQFSVERPDGSNFTLKIRSTKLEDSAMYFCASSERGEGPLHFGNGTRLTVT.

This clone was counted between two and nine times. The chain uses TRBV30 and TRBJ1-5; TRBD1 agrees at 10 bases. Germline values: CDR1 GTSNPN, CDR2 SVGIG (reference sequence). Unmatched junction bases numbered 4, after V lost 2 bases and J lost 6 bases. The CDR3 contains 14 residues. The CDR3 spells CAWSRGQGIQPQHF. In DNA form, the CDR3 reads TGTGCCTGGAGTAGGGGACAGGGGATTCAGCCCCAGCATTTT.

The chain has TRBV28 and TRBJ2-5, with D possibly matching TRBD1 (6 bases). The CDR3 is 15 residues long. Germline CDR1 reads MDHEN; CDR2 reads SYDVKM. V was trimmed by 5 bases and J by 1 base, leaving 14 bases between them. The CDR3 region is CASSLTGTSQETQYF. CDR3 nucleotide sequence: TGTGCCAGCAGTCTTACCGGGACAAGCCAAGAGACCCAGTACTTC.